This T cell receptor (beta chain) was sequenced for a study of blood T cells in healthy people across ages. Study in general: Template switching retrieved approximately one barcoded beta molecule for each two T cells.

Details on this clonotype: The antigen remains unidentified.

The study's findings and limits: TCR beta diversity per million T cells fell roughly linearly with age.

Through a sample-barcoded 5' primer and a J-beta primer mix, a second PCR was run for about 6 to 12 cycles. Via MiXCR, TCRdb re-called the 5' RACE reads, giving one row per CDR3 protein. This sample has about 970,000 distinct CDR3 sequences, with roughly 51% found just once. V was cut by 1 base and J by 0 bases, with 14 bases left in between. This CDR3 is 17 amino acids long. The sequence was collected from a woman in her sixties or seventies in good health. Sequences were obtained from blood. The chain carries TRBV12-3 or TRBV12-4 and TRBJ2-3; the D is unclear. The CDR3 spells CASSLVEVEVSTDTQYF. The CDR3 DNA follows: TGTGCCAGCAGTTTAGTCGAGGTCGAGGTGAGCACAGATACGCAGTATTTT.